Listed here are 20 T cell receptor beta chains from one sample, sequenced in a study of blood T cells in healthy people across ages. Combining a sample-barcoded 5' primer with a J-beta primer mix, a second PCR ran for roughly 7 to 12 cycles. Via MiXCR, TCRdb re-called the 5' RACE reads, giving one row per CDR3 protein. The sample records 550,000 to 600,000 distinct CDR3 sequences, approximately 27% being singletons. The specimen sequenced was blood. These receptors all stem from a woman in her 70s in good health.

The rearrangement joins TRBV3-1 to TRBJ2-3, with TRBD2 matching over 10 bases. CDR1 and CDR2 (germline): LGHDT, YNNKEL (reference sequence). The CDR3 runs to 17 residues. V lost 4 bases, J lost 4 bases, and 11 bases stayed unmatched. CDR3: CASSPEKELAGPDTQYF. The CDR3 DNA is TGTGCCAGCAGCCCTGAGAAGGAACTAGCGGGGCCAGATACGCAGTATTTT.

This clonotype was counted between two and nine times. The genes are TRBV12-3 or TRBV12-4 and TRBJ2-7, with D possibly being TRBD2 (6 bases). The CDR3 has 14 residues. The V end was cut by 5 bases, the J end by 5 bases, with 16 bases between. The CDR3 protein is CASSLRTGVHEQYF. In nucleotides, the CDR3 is TGTGCCAGCAGTCTTCGGACGGGGGTCCACGAGCAGTACTTC.

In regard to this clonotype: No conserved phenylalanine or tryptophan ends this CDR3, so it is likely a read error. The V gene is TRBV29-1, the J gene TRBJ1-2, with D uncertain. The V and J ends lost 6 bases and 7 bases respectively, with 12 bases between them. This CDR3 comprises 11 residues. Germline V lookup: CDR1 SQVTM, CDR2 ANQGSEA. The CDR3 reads CSVLVLSGYTL. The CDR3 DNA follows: TGCAGCGTGCTGGTCCTTTCTGGCTACACCCTC.

DNA of the CDR3: TGCAGTGCTCTTCTATCTCCTAGCACAGATACGCAGTATTTT. Its protein is CSALLSPSTDTQYF. V gene TRBV20-1 combines with J gene TRBJ2-3; D is ambiguous. Per germline, CDR1 DFQATT and CDR2 SNEGSKA (reference sequence). The CDR3 extends over 14 amino acids. V was cut by 5 bases and J by 0 bases, with 12 bases left in between.

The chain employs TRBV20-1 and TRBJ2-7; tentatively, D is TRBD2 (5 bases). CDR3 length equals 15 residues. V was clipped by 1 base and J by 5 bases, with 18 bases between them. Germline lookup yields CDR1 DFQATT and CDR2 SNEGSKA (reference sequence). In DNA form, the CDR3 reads TGCAGTGCTAGAGCCACAGCGGCTTCGCAAGACGAGCAGTACTTC. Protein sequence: CSARATAASQDEQYF.

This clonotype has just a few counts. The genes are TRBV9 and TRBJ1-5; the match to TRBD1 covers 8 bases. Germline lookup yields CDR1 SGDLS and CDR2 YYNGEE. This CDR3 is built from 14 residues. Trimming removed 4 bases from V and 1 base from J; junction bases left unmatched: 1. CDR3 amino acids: CASSQGASNQPQHF. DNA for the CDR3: TGTGCCAGCAGCCAGGGGGCAAGCAATCAGCCCCAGCATTTT.

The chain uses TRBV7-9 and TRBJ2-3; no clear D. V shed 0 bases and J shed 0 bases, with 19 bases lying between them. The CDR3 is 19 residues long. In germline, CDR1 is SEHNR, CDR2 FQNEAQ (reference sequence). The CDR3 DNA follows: TGTGCCAGCAGCTTAGCGTACCGGGTTCATGTTAGCAGCACAGATACGCAGTATTTT. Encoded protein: CASSLAYRVHVSSTDTQYF.

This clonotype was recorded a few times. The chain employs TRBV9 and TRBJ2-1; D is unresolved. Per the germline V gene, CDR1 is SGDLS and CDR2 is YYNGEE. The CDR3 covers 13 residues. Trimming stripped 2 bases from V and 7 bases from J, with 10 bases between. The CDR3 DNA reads TGTGCCAGCAGCGTGGGGTTCTCGAATGAGCAGTTCTTC. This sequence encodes CASSVGFSNEQFF.

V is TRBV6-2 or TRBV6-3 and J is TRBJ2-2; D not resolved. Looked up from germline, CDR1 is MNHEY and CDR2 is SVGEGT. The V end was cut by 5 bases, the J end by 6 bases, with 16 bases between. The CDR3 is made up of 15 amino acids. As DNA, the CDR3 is TGTGCCAGCAGTCGCCCCGCCTTTGGGTCCGGGGAGCTGTTTTTT. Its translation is CASSRPAFGSGELFF.

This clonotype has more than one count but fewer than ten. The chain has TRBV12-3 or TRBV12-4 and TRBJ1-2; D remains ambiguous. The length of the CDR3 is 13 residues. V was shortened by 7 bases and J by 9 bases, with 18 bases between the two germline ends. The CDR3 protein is CASTNPPWLSYTF. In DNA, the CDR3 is TGTGCCAGCACCAATCCCCCCTGGCTCAGCTACACCTTC.

CDR3 residues: CSVKLPGTGFYEQYF. The CDR3 DNA follows: TGCAGCGTAAAACTACCCGGGACAGGGTTCTACGAGCAGTACTTC. The chain recombines TRBV29-1 with TRBJ2-7; 9 bases fit TRBD1. J lost 3 bases, V lost 6 bases, and 12 bases had no gene match. Per the germline V gene, CDR1 is SQVTM and CDR2 is ANQGSEA. The CDR3 has 15 residues.

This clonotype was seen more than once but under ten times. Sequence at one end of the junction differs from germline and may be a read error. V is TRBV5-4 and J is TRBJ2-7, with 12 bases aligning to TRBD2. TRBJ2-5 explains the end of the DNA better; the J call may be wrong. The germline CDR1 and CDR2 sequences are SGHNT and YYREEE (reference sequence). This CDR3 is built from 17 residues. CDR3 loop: CASCSTLAGGRQGTQYF. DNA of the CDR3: TGTGCCAGCTGCTCGACGCTAGCGGGGGGGAGACAAGGGACCCAGTACTTC.

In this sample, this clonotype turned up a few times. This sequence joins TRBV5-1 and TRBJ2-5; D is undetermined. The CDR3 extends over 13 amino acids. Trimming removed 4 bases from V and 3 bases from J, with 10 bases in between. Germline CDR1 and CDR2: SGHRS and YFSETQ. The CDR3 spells CASSDLTEETQYF. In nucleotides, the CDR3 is TGCGCCAGCAGCGATCTCACGGAAGAGACCCAGTACTTC. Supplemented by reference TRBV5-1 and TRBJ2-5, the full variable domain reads KAGVTQTPRYLIKTRGQQVTLSCSPISGHRSVSWYQQTPGQGLQFLFEYFSETQRNKGNFPGRFSGRQFSNSRSEMNVSTLELGDSALYLCASSDLTEETQYFGPGTRLLVL.

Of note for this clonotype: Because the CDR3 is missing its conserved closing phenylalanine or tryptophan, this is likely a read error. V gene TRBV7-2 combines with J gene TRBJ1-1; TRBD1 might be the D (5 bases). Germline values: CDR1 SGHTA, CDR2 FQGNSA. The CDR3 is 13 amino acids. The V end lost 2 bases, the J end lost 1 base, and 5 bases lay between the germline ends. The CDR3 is CASSLQGNTEAFL. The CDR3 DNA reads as TGTGCCAGCAGCTTACAGGGGAACACTGAAGCTTTCCTT.

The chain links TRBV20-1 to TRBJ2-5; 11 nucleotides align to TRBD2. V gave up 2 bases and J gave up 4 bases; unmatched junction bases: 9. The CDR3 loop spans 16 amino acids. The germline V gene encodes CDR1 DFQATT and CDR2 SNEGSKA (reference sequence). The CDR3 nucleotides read TGCAGTGCTAGAATGGCTAGCGGGGGGCCGAGAGAGACCCAGTACTTC. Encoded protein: CSARMASGGPRETQYF.

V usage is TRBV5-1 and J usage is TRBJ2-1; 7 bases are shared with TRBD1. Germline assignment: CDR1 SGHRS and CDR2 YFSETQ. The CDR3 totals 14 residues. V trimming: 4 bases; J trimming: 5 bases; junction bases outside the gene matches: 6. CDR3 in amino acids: CASSPGQFDNEQFF. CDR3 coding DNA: TGCGCCAGCAGCCCGGGACAGTTTGACAATGAGCAGTTCTTC. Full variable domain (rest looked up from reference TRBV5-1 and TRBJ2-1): KAGVTQTPRYLIKTRGQQVTLSCSPISGHRSVSWYQQTPGQGLQFLFEYFSETQRNKGNFPGRFSGRQFSNSRSEMNVSTLELGDSALYLCASSPGQFDNEQFFGPGTRLTVL.

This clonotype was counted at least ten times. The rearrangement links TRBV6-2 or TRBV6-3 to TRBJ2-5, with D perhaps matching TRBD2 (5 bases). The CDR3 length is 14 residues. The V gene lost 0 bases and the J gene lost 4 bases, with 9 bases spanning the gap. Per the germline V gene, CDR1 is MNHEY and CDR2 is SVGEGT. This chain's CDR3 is CASSYSRLAETQYF. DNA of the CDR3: TGTGCCAGCAGTTACTCGAGGCTAGCAGAGACCCAGTACTTC.

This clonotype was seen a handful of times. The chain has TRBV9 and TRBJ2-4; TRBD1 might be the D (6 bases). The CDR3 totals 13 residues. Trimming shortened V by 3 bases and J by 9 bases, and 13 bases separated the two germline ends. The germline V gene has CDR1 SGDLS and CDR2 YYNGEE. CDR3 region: CASSARDNFIQYF. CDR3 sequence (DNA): TGTGCCAGCAGCGCCCGGGACAATTTCATTCAGTACTTC.

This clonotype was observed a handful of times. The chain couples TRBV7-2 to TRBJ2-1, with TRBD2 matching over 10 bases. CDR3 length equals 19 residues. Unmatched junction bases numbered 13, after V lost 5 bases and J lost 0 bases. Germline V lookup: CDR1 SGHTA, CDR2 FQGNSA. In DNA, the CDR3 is TGTGCCAGCAGCACGAGAGGCCTAGCGGGGGTAAGCTCCTACAATGAGCAGTTCTTC. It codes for CASSTRGLAGVSSYNEQFF.

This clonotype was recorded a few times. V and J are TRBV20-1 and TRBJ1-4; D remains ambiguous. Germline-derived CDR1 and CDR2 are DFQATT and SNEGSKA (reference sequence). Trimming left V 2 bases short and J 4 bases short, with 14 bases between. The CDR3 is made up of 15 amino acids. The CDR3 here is CSARKGAGFNEKLFF. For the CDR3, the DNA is TGCAGTGCTAGAAAGGGCGCGGGTTTTAATGAAAAACTGTTTTTT.